The present T cell receptor beta chain was sequenced within a study of T cell responses to AZD1222 COVID-19 vaccine. Trimming cost V 2 bases and J 5 bases, with 3 bases left between them. The CDR3 is made up of 11 amino acids. The study's findings and limits: Dominant at 160-218 and 743-854, vaccine-associated CD4 TCRs also spanned spike. Possibly, clonal diversity was underestimated; donors were largely white British and included more females.

TCRdb's table, derived via immunoSEQ multiplex PCR, lists solely in-frame clones and lacks some. The sample consists of roughly 84,000 clones, around 85% of them appearing once. About this clone itself: As yet, its antigen is unknown.

The genes are TRBV12-3 or TRBV12-4 and TRBJ1-2; D is ambiguous. This receptor was obtained from an adult who received the AZD1222 COVID-19 vaccine. The specimen was peripheral blood, collected 28 days after the second AZD1222 dose. CDR3 coding DNA: TGTGCCAGCAGTTTACAGTATGGCTACACCTTC. This sequence encodes CASSLQYGYTF.